These 5 T cell receptor beta chains were sequenced from one sample in a study of T cell responses to AZD1222 COVID-19 vaccine. Sequencing was performed with immunoSEQ multiplex PCR; in TCRdb, only in-frame clones are kept and a portion is missing. The sample carries roughly 110,000 clones, approximately 93% recorded once. Sequencing used peripheral blood, obtained on day 0 of AZD1222 vaccination. These receptors were obtained from an adult in good health.

The rearrangement joins TRBV4-2 to TRBJ2-1, with TRBD2 identical over 16 bases. Trimming removed 1 base from V and 6 bases from J; junction bases left unmatched: 9. This CDR3 comprises 19 residues. CDR1 LGHNA and CDR2 YNFKEQ come from the germline V gene. CDR3 bases: TGTGCCAGCAGCCAAGGTCAGGGACTAGCGGGGGGGGCCACCAATGAGCAGTTCTTC. This sequence encodes CASSQGQGLAGGATNEQFF.

The chain combines TRBV6-1 with TRBJ1-5; no reliable D call. This CDR3 has 13 amino acids. Trimming removed 1 base at V and 4 bases at J, with 5 bases between. Germline CDR1 MNHNS, CDR2 SASEGT. This CDR3 reads CASSEGWNQPQHF. In DNA, the CDR3 is TGTGCCAGCAGTGAAGGTTGGAATCAGCCCCAGCATTTT.

The genes are TRBV9 and TRBJ2-3; D remains unclear. Looked up from germline, CDR1 is SGDLS and CDR2 is YYNGEE. The CDR3 extends over 16 amino acids. The V end lost 0 bases, the J end lost 2 bases, and 13 bases lay between the germline ends. CDR3 sequence: CASSVAQEPTTDTQYF. CDR3 in DNA: TGTGCCAGCAGCGTAGCCCAGGAGCCTACCACAGATACGCAGTATTTT.

CDR3 sequence reads: CAISEGRTGNEQFF. For the CDR3, the DNA is TGTGCCATCAGTGAGGGGAGGACTGGCAATGAGCAGTTCTTC. The chain combines TRBV10-3 with TRBJ2-1, with a possible D match to TRBD2 (6 bases). The CDR3 is 14 residues long. V gave up 2 bases and J gave up 6 bases, with 11 bases separating them. CDR1 and CDR2 (germline): ENHRY, SYGVKD.

The chain uses TRBV5-1 and TRBJ2-2; 10 nucleotides agree with TRBD1. The CDR3 loop spans 14 amino acids. After removal of 10 bases from V and 3 bases from J, the junction contained 6 bases not matched to a gene. Germline V gives CDR1 SGHRS, CDR2 YFSETQ. CDR3 in DNA: TGCGCCTGCCAAGGACAGGGGGACACCGGGGAGCTGTTTTTT. This translates into CACQGQGDTGELFF. Full variable domain (remainder filled in from reference TRBV5-1 and TRBJ2-2): KAGVTQTPRYLIKTRGQQVTLSCSPISGHRSVSWYQQTPGQGLQFLFEYFSETQRNKGNFPGRFSGRQFSNSRSEMNVSTLELGDSALYLCACQGQGDTGELFFGEGSRLTVL.